The 8 T cell receptor beta chains below all came from one sample that was sequenced in a study of siplizumab effects on memory and regulatory T cells (dated by TCRdb to between 2018 and 2021). Libraries were built with the immunoSEQ multiplex PCR assay. Here the immuneACCESS table is served through TCRdb, limited to in-frame sequences with V and J called. Missing clones are a known gap in these copies; in checked studies unresolved V genes cover under half, and the rest lacks a known reason. In this sample the table shows just over 60,000 clones, less than 80% of which occur a single time. The top ten clonotypes cover about 0.41% of the sample. Sequenced: memory CD4+ T cells sorted from blood. Interpreted using the paper, the cell subset or site label stands for: unstimulated CD4+ memory T cells. The receptors stem from a human donor in good health.

The V call is TRBV6-1, the J call TRBJ1-2, with D uncertain. CDR1 and CDR2 (germline): MNHNS, SASEGT. With 5 bases removed from V and 1 base from J, the gap between germline ends came to 11 bases. There are 14 residues in the CDR3. The CDR3 protein is CASSQQRNNYGYTF. The CDR3, as DNA: TGTGCCAGCAGTCAACAACGTAATAACTATGGCTACACCTTC.

This clone was observed once. At one end, the junction sequence differs from germline, possibly due to a read error. The chain has TRBV10-3 and TRBJ2-2, with 8 bases identical to TRBD2. The CDR3 extends over 17 amino acids. Per germline, CDR1 ENHRY and CDR2 SYGVKD. CDR3 DNA sequence: TGTGCCATCGGTGAATACGCGGGGGGCGGGAACACCGGGGAGCTGTTTTTT. Its translation is CAIGEYAGGGNTGELFF.

The V gene is TRBV7-2, the J gene TRBJ1-5; 11 positions agree with TRBD1. Losses at the gene ends were 6 bases for V and 6 bases for J; bases not matched to a gene: 16. Germline loops: CDR1 SGHTA, CDR2 FQGNSA. The CDR3 totals 18 residues. The CDR3 loop reads CASSTGWTGGPGGQPQHF. As DNA, the CDR3 is TGTGCCAGCAGTACCGGCTGGACAGGGGGCCCCGGAGGTCAGCCCCAGCATTTT. Full variable domain (missing parts from reference TRBV7-2 and TRBJ1-5): GAGVSQSPSNKVTEKGKDVELRCDPISGHTALYWYRQSLGQGLEFLIYFQGNSAPDKSGLPSDRFSAERTGGSVSTLTIQRTQQEDSAVYLCASSTGWTGGPGGQPQHFGDGTRLSIL.

This sequence joins TRBV7-8 and TRBJ2-1; TRBD2 matches 14 bases. In germline, CDR1 is SGHVS, CDR2 FQNEAQ. CDR3 size: 16 residues. V shed 5 bases, J shed 7 bases, and the junction held 7 bases outside the gene matches. The CDR3 DNA reads TGTGCCAGCAGCCCGACGGGACTAGCGGGGGAAAATGAGCAGTTCTTC. Amino acid sequence: CASSPTGLAGENEQFF.

V usage is TRBV5-1 and J usage is TRBJ2-3; D might be TRBD1 (5 bases). The V end lost 4 bases, the J end lost 5 bases, and 17 bases lay between the germline ends. Looked up from germline, CDR1 is SGHRS and CDR2 is YFSETQ. The CDR3 length is 15 residues. The CDR3 here is CASSILLGAVDTQYF. CDR3 bases: TGCGCCAGCAGCATATTATTAGGGGCGGTAGATACGCAGTATTTT.

The genes are TRBV12-2 and TRBJ2-6; the table calls TRBD1, which could not be checked here. TRBV12-2 counts as a pseudogene. This CDR3 is 17 amino acids long. CDR3 DNA: TGTGCAAGTCGCTACTCAGGACAGTTCTCTGGGGCCAACGTCCTGACTTTC. Protein product: CASRYSGQFSGANVLTF.

This clone was observed a single time. The chain joins TRBV7-9 to TRBJ1-4, with D possibly TRBD1 on 5 matching bases. Germline loops: CDR1 SEHNR, CDR2 FQNEAQ (reference sequence). This CDR3 contains 16 residues. V gave up 4 bases and J gave up 2 bases, with 14 bases separating them. This chain's CDR3 is CASSSRVSATNEKLFF. In DNA, the CDR3 is TGTGCCAGCAGCTCCAGGGTCTCCGCGACTAATGAAAAACTGTTTTTT.

The chain has TRBV14 and TRBJ2-2; D unclear. Trimming left V 0 bases short and J 4 bases short, with 3 bases between. CDR3 length: 13 residues. Per the germline V gene, CDR1 is SGHDN and CDR2 is FVKESK. The DNA of the CDR3 is TGTGCCAGCAGCCAAGATACCACCGGGGAGCTGTTTTTT. Translating it yields CASSQDTTGELFF.